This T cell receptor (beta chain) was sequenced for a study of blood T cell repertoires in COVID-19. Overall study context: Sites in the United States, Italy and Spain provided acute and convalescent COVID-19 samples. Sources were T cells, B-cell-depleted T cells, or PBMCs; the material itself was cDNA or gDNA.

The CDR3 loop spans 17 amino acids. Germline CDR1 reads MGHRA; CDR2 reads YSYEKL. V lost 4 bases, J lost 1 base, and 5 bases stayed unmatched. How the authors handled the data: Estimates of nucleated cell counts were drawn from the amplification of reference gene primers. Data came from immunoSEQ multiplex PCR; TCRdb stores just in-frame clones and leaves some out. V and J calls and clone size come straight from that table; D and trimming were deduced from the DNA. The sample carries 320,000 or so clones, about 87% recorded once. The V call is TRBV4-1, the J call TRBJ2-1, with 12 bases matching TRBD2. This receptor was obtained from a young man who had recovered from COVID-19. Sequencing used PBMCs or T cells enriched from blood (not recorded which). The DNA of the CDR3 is TGCGCCAGCAGCCGAGGACTAGCGGGGATATCCTACAATGAGCAGTTCTTC. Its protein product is CASSRGLAGISYNEQFF.